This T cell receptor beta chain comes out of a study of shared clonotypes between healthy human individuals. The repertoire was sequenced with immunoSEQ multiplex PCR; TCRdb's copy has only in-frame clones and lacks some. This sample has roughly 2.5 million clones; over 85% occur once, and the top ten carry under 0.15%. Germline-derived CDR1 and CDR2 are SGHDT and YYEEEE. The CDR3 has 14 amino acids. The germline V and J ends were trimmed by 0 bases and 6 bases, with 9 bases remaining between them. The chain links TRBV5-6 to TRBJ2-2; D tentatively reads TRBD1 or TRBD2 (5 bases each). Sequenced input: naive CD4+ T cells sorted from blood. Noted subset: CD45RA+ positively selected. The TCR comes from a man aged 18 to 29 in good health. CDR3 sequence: CASSLGGAPGELFF. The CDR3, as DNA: TGTGCCAGCAGCTTGGGAGGGGCCCCCGGGGAGCTGTTTTTT.